This T cell receptor (beta chain) was recorded in a study of T cells in Graves' hyperthyroidism and ophthalmopathy. This clonotype was picked up many times. The V end lost 5 bases, the J end lost 2 bases, and 18 bases lay between the germline ends. In germline, CDR1 is SGHTA, CDR2 FQGNSA. The CDR3 runs 16 residues. RNA transcripts yielded amplified TCR beta CDR3 regions. The TCR CDR3 first-round RT-PCR relied on the HTBI primer set. MiXCR, applied by TCRdb to the multiplex PCR reads, yields one record per CDR3 protein. The repertoire holds roughly 560,000 distinct CDR3 sequences, with roughly 14% as singletons.

Sequenced: blood. The TCR originated in a woman aged 40-49 years with Graves' ophthalmopathy. The gene calls are TRBV7-2 and TRBJ2-5, with D possibly being TRBD2 (5 bases). The CDR3 nucleotides read TGTGCCAGCAGCCCACGGACTCCCACCACGCAAGAGACCCAGTACTTC. Translated, it gives CASSPRTPTTQETQYF.